The 18 T cell receptor beta chains in this list originate from one sample, sequenced in a study of blood T cell repertoires in COVID-19 (dated by TCRdb to about 2020). The receptor library was made with the immunoSEQ multiplex PCR assay. What TCRdb holds here is the immuneACCESS table cut down to in-frame rearrangements. Part of the clones is not present; checked against another copy, under half of the missing clones reflect an unresolved V gene, and the others are unexplained. The sample has approximately 270,000 clones on record, around 90% of them singletons. Less than 2.5% of the sample rests with the top ten. The sample comprised peripheral blood. These receptors originate from a man aged 45-60 years with acute or convalescent COVID-19.

The rearrangement joins TRBV3-1 (or the pseudogene TRBV3-2) to TRBJ1-2, with D tentatively TRBD1 (5 bases). The CDR3 runs to 13 residues. V lost 7 bases and J lost 5, with 14 bases in between. CDR1 and CDR2 (germline): LGHDT, YNNKEL (reference sequence). The CDR3 DNA reads TGTGCCAGCAAAGGGGTCGAACCTTATGGCTACACCTTC. Its translation: CASKGVEPYGYTF.

J is TRBJ1-4 and V is TRBV30; D remains unclear. This CDR3 region has 13 residues. Looked up from germline, CDR1 is GTSNPN and CDR2 is SVGIG (reference sequence). V gave up 1 base and J gave up 8 bases, with 11 bases separating them. Here the CDR3 DNA reads TGTGCCTGGAGTGGAGGACTGGGGGAAAAACTGTTTTTT. Amino acid sequence: CAWSGGLGEKLFF.

The genes are TRBV7-9 and TRBJ1-1, with a tentative D call TRBD1 (6 bases). The V end lost 5 bases, the J end lost 3 bases, and 13 bases lay between the germline ends. The CDR3 consists of 14 residues. Germline CDR1 reads SEHNR; CDR2 reads FQNEAQ (reference sequence). This chain's CDR3 is CASSVPRGDTEAFF. Here the CDR3 DNA reads TGTGCCAGCAGCGTACCCAGGGGTGACACTGAAGCTTTCTTT.

CDR3 bases: TGTGCCAGCAGCTTCAGATCCAGGGGGAGCCCGATGAACACTGAAGCTTTCTTT. Its protein product is CASSFRSRGSPMNTEAFF. The chain recombines TRBV7-8 with TRBJ1-1; 7 nucleotides align to TRBD1. CDR3 length: 18 amino acids. CDR1 is SGHVS, CDR2 FQNEAQ, per germline. The trim removed 3 bases at V and 0 bases at J, leaving 13 bases unmatched.

The chain joins TRBV6-5 to TRBJ1-2, with D perhaps TRBD1 (5 bases). V was cut by 7 bases and J by 8 bases, with 17 bases left in between. Germline CDR1 reads MNHEY; CDR2 reads SVGAGI. The CDR3 contains 13 residues. The CDR3, as DNA: TGTGCCAGCACCCTAACGTCGGGGGTCGGCTACACCTTC. Its protein product is CASTLTSGVGYTF.

The chain recombines TRBV30 with TRBJ2-5, with 10 positions matching TRBD2. Germline CDR1 and CDR2: GTSNPN and SVGIG (reference sequence). This CDR3 contains 13 residues. With 3 bases clipped from V and 5 bases from J, the junction kept 3 bases outside the gene matches. CDR3 sequence reads: CAWSHSGRETQYF. The CDR3 DNA reads as TGTGCCTGGAGCCATAGCGGGAGGGAGACCCAGTACTTC. Full variable domain (rest looked up from reference TRBV30 and TRBJ2-5): SQTIHQWPATLVQPVGSPLSLECTVEGTSNPNLYWYRQAAGRGLQLLFYSVGIGQISSEVPQNLSASRPQDRQFILSSKKLLLSDSGFYLCAWSHSGRETQYFGPGTRLLVL.

This clone was observed a single time. V gene TRBV5-1 combines with J gene TRBJ2-3, with 11 positions matching TRBD2. With 2 bases clipped from V and 2 bases from J, the junction kept 4 bases outside the gene matches. The germline V gene encodes CDR1 SGHRS and CDR2 YFSETQ. The CDR3 is 16 residues long. CDR3 DNA sequence: TGCGCCAGCAGCTTACCGACTAGCGGGGTCACAGATACGCAGTATTTT. It yields the protein CASSLPTSGVTDTQYF.

The chain recombines TRBV19 with TRBJ2-5, with 12 bases lining up with TRBD2. The ends lost 6 bases at V and 4 bases at J; junction bases unmatched: 9. The CDR3 is 16 residues long. Germline loops: CDR1 LNHDA, CDR2 SQIVND (reference sequence). The CDR3 coding sequence is TGTGCCAGTAGCCAAAGGAGGACTAGCGGGACAGAGACCCAGTACTTC. It translates to CASSQRRTSGTETQYF.

The chain joins TRBV18 to TRBJ2-7; 8 bases line up with TRBD1. Per the germline V gene, CDR1 is KGHSH and CDR2 is LQKENI. The CDR3 is made up of 17 amino acids. V dropped 4 bases and J dropped 3; count of bases not matched to a gene: 14. The CDR3 coding sequence is TGTGCCAGCTCACAAGCTAGTGGACAGGGTACCGACTACGAGCAGTACTTC. Its protein product is CASSQASGQGTDYEQYF.

The V gene is TRBV12-3 or TRBV12-4, the J gene TRBJ1-1; 7 bases are a match to TRBD1. The CDR3 has 13 amino acids. J was trimmed by 7 bases and V by 1 base; bases with no gene match: 3. CDR3: CASSLGQGREAFF. The CDR3 coding sequence is TGTGCCAGCAGTTTAGGACAGGGTCGTGAAGCTTTCTTT.

The rearrangement links TRBV5-8 to TRBJ1-2, with D hard to call. Per the germline V gene, CDR1 is SGHTS and CDR2 is YDEGEE. Trimming cost V 4 bases and J 3 bases, with 13 bases left between them. CDR3 length: 14 residues. The CDR3 loop is CASSPPGADYGYTF. The CDR3 DNA is TGTGCCAGCAGCCCCCCTGGTGCGGACTATGGCTACACCTTC. The complete variable domain, with remaining parts taken from reference TRBV5-8 and TRBJ1-2, reads EAGVTQSPTHLIKTRGQQATLRCSPISGHTSVYWYQQALGLGLQFLLWYDEGEERNRGNFPPRFSGRQFPNYSSELNVNALELEDSALYLCASSPPGADYGYTFGSGTRLTVV.

The V call is TRBV13, the J call TRBJ2-2, with 10 bases matching TRBD2. V gave up 7 bases and J gave up 6 bases; unmatched junction bases: 8. Germline lookup yields CDR1 PRHDT and CDR2 FYEKMQ (reference sequence). The CDR3 runs 15 residues. This chain's CDR3 is CASIYTSGEAGELFF. The CDR3 DNA follows: TGTGCCAGCATCTACACTAGCGGGGAGGCCGGGGAGCTGTTTTTT.

This sequence joins TRBV14 and TRBJ2-3, with TRBD1 matching over 9 bases. This CDR3 is 14 amino acids long. Germline V gene lookup returns CDR1 SGHDN and CDR2 FVKESK. V lost 5 bases to trimming and J lost 3 bases; unmatched junction nucleotides: 3. The CDR3 sequence is CASSYRGLTDTQYF. The CDR3 nucleotides read TGTGCCAGCAGCTACAGGGGGCTGACAGATACGCAGTATTTT.

The chain couples TRBV7-9 to TRBJ2-1; D possibly corresponds to TRBD1 (6 bases). V lost 3 bases, J lost 7 bases, and 10 bases lay in between. Per germline, CDR1 SEHNR and CDR2 FQNEAQ (reference sequence). The CDR3 is 13 amino acids. The CDR3 reads CASSFVGGNEQFF. The CDR3 DNA reads TGTGCCAGCAGCTTTGTAGGGGGTAATGAGCAGTTCTTC.

The chain carries TRBV7-9 and TRBJ2-7; maybe TRBD2 (5 bases). The CDR3 is 15 residues long. The V gene lost 0 bases and the J gene lost 2 bases, with 11 bases spanning the gap. Per the germline V gene, CDR1 is SEHNR and CDR2 is FQNEAQ (reference sequence). The CDR3 reads CASSLAGGPAYEQYF. For the CDR3, the DNA is TGTGCCAGCAGCTTAGCGGGCGGGCCTGCCTACGAGCAGTACTTC.

The V call is TRBV18, the J call TRBJ2-7; a weak D match, TRBD1 (5 bases). V was shortened by 5 bases and J by 0 bases, with 8 bases between the two germline ends. The CDR3 extends over 13 amino acids. Germline assignment: CDR1 KGHSH and CDR2 LQKENI. CDR3 region: CASSADNSYEQYF. DNA for the CDR3: TGTGCCAGCTCAGCGGACAACTCCTACGAGCAGTACTTC.

The chain has TRBV5-8 and TRBJ2-3; D perhaps matches TRBD2 (6 bases). Germline-derived CDR1 and CDR2 are SGHTS and YDEGEE. This CDR3 is 14 amino acids long. Trimming cost V 4 bases and J 4 bases, with 13 bases left between them. CDR3 loop: CASSGLADPDTQYF. CDR3 nucleotide sequence: TGTGCCAGCAGCGGATTAGCGGACCCAGATACGCAGTATTTT.

The V gene is TRBV6-1, the J gene TRBJ1-2, with D possibly TRBD1 on 5 matching bases. V was shortened by 3 bases and J by 0 bases, with 11 bases between the two germline ends. The V gene's germline CDR1 is MNHNS and CDR2 SASEGT. The CDR3 is 15 amino acids. Here the CDR3 DNA reads TGTGCCAGCAGTGATTCCCTGACAGCTAACTATGGCTACACCTTC. Encoded protein: CASSDSLTANYGYTF.